This T cell receptor beta chain was recovered during a study of blood T cells in healthy people across ages. Study-wide results and limits: Versus aged donors, long-lived donors had higher diversity and more naive CD4+ cells.

Alongside a J-beta primer mix, a sample-barcoded 5' primer served in a second PCR lasting roughly 7 to 11 cycles. TCRdb re-analysed the 5' RACE reads in MiXCR, keeping a single row per CDR3 protein. Of 700,000 to 950,000 distinct CDR3 sequences listed, roughly 60% are singletons. Per-sample PBMC isolation yielded at least 7 million cells. With respect to this clonotype: The antigen is undetermined.

Germline CDR1 DFQATT, CDR2 SNEGSKA (reference sequence). CDR3 length: 14 residues. V lost 3 bases, J lost 14 bases, and 14 bases stayed unmatched. This receptor was taken from a man aged 30 to 45 in good health. The sequencing sample was made of blood. V and J are TRBV20-1 and TRBJ2-1, with TRBD2 matching 9 bases. Here the CDR3 reads CSASASGNPQGKFF. Written as DNA, the CDR3 is TGCAGTGCTAGCGCTAGCGGGAACCCCCAGGGGAAGTTCTTC.